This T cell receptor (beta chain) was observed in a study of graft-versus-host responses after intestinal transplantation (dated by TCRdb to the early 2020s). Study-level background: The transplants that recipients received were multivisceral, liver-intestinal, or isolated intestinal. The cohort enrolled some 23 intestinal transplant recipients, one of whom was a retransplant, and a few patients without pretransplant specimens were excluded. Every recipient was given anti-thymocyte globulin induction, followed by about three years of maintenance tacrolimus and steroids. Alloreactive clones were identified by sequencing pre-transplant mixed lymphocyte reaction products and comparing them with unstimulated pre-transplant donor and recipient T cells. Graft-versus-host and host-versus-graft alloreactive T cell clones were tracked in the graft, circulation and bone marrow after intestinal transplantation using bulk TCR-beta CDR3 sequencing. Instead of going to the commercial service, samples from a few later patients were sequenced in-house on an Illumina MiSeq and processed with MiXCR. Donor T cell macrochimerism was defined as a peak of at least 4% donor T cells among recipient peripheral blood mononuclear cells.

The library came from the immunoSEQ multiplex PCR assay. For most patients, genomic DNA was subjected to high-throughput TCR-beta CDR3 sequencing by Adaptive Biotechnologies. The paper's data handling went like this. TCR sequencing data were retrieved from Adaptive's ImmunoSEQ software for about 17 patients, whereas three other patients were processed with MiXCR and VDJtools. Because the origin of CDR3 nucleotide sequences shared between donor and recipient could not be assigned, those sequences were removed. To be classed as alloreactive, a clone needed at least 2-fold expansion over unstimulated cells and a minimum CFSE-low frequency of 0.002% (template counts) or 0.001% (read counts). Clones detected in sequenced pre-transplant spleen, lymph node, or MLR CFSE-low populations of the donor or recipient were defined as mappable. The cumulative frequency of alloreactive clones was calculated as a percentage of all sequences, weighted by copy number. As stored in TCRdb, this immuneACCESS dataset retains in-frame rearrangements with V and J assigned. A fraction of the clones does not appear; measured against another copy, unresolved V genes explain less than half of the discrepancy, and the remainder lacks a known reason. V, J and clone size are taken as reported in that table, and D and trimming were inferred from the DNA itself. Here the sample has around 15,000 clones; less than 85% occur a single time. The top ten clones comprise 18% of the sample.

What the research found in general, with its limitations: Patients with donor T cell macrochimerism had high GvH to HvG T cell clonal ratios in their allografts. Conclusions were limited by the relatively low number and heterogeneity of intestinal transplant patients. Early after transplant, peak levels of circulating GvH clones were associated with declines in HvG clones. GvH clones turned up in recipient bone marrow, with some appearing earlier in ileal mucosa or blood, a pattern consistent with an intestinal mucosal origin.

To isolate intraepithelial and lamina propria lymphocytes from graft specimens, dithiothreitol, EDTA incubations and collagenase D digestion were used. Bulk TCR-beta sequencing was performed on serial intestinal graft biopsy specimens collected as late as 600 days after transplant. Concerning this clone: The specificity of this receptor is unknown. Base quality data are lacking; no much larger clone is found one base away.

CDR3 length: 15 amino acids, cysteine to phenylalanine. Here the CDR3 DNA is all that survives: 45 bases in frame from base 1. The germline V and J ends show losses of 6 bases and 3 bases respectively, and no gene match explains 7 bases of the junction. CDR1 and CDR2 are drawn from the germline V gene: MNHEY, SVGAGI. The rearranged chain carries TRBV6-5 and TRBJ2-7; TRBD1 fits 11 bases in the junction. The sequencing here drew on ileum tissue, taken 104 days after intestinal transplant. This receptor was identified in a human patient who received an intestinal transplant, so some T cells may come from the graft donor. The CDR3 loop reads CASRPGQGAYYEQYF. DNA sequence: TGTGCCAGCAGGCCCGGACAGGGGGCTTACTACGAGCAGTACTTC.